This T cell receptor (beta chain) was recovered during a study of post-analysis software for immune sequencing data. The wider study: Relapsing-remitting, secondary progressive and progressive-relapsing forms made up the multiple sclerosis disease courses.

This clonotype was picked up many times. Antigen unknown. TCR beta cDNA libraries included unique molecular identifiers. T cells numbering 1 to 10 million yielded roughly 0.5 million cDNA molecules. TCRdb called the PCR reads again in MiXCR, with one record for every CDR3 protein. The sample has roughly 670,000 distinct CDR3 sequences, approximately 60% seen once. Overall study results and limits: Patients used five TRBV segments, including TRBV5-6, TRBV5-1 and TRBV20-1, more often than controls. Significantly lower normalized Chao1 diversity was found in patients with multiple sclerosis relative to controls. Samples from one preparation batch, clustered by F measure, grouped strongly together.

The V gene lost 6 bases and the J gene lost 2 bases, with 10 bases spanning the gap. The CDR3 runs to 13 residues. The sequencing sample was made of blood. V and J are TRBV12-3 or TRBV12-4 and TRBJ1-2; tentatively, D is TRBD1 (6 bases). The source of this sequence is a girl aged 2-10 years with multiple sclerosis. The CDR3 bases are TGTGCCAGCAGCCCCGACAGGAACTATGGCTACACCTTC. It yields the protein CASSPDRNYGYTF.